One and the same sample provided the 26 T cell receptor beta chains below, sequenced in a study of blood T cells in healthy people across ages. It was with a sample-barcoded 5' primer and a J-beta primer mix that a second PCR of about 6 to 12 cycles was run. TCRdb passed the 5' RACE reads through MiXCR, listing each CDR3 protein once. The sample consists of more than 500,000 distinct CDR3 sequences, over 25% of them appearing once. These data were also reused for a study on T cells of mothers and their children.

Material: blood. The receptors stem from a boy between 2 and 10 years old in good health.

The rearrangement uses TRBV7-2 and TRBJ1-1; possibly TRBD1 for D (5 bases). Trimming left V 3 bases short and J 10 bases short, with 12 bases between. The CDR3 consists of 12 residues. The germline V gene has CDR1 SGHTA and CDR2 FQGNSA. The CDR3 DNA reads TGTGCCAGCAGCTTGGACGCTAGGGGAGCTTTCTTT. It codes for CASSLDARGAFF. Filled out from reference TRBV7-2 and TRBJ1-1, the complete variable domain reads GAGVSQSPSNKVTEKGKDVELRCDPISGHTALYWYRQSLGQGLEFLIYFQGNSAPDKSGLPSDRFSAERTGGSVSTLTIQRTQQEDSAVYLCASSLDARGAFFGQGTRLTVV.

DNA of the CDR3: TGTGCCAGCAGTTACTCCACACCCGCTTTGGTCTACGAGCAGTACTTC. Protein product: CASSYSTPALVYEQYF. The chain links TRBV6-6 to TRBJ2-7; D call uncertain. Trimming left V 0 bases short and J 3 bases short, with 15 bases between. CDR3 length: 16 residues. CDR1 is MNHNY, CDR2 SVGAGI, per germline (reference sequence).

The rearrangement uses TRBV9 and TRBJ1-1, with a tentative D call TRBD1 (6 bases). The CDR3 sequence is 13 residues long. The germline V and J ends were trimmed by 4 bases and 4 bases, with 11 bases remaining between them. Germline V lookup: CDR1 SGDLS, CDR2 YYNGEE. The CDR3 region is CASSPSRGTEAFF. CDR3 DNA: TGTGCCAGCAGCCCGAGCAGGGGCACTGAAGCTTTCTTT.

This chain links TRBV30 with TRBJ2-1; the D gene is possibly TRBD1 (6 bases). V gave up 3 bases and J gave up 7 bases, with 16 bases separating them. Germline V CDR1 and CDR2: GTSNPN, SVGIG (reference sequence). The CDR3 covers 14 residues. The CDR3: CAWRLTGWRNEQFF. CDR3 sequence (DNA): TGTGCCTGGAGATTGACAGGATGGAGGAATGAGCAGTTCTTC.

The chain employs TRBV5-5 and TRBJ1-1; D possibly corresponds to TRBD1 (6 bases). Looked up from germline, CDR1 is SGHKS and CDR2 is YYEKEE (reference sequence). This CDR3 is built from 15 residues. The V end was cut by 3 bases, the J end by 1 base, with 13 bases between. CDR3 residues: CASSSPGTPNTEAFF. DNA for the CDR3: TGTGCCAGCAGCTCGCCCGGGACACCGAACACTGAAGCTTTCTTT. The whole variable domain, filled in from reference TRBV5-5 and TRBJ1-1, reads DAGVTQSPTHLIKTRGQQVTLRCSPISGHKSVSWYQQVLGQGPQFIFQYYEKEERGRGNFPDRFSARQFPNYSSELNVNALLLGDSALYLCASSSPGTPNTEAFFGQGTRLTVV.

This chain uses TRBV10-3 with TRBJ2-3; possibly TRBD2 for D (5 bases). This CDR3 has 14 amino acids. Per germline, CDR1 ENHRY and CDR2 SYGVKD. The V end was cut by 8 bases, the J end by 0 bases, with 12 bases between. The CDR3 loop is CAIRRTPSTDTQYF. The CDR3 DNA reads as TGTGCCATCCGGAGGACTCCCAGCACAGATACGCAGTATTTT.

The chain is built from TRBV28 and TRBJ2-5; 11 bases fit TRBD1. The CDR3 sequence is 15 residues long. Germline lookup yields CDR1 MDHEN and CDR2 SYDVKM. V shed 6 bases and J 5 bases; nucleotides not matched to a gene: 8. CDR3 region: CASSRGQGAWETQYF. The CDR3 nucleotides are TGTGCCAGCAGCAGAGGACAGGGGGCTTGGGAGACCCAGTACTTC.

J is TRBJ2-2 and V is TRBV18; TRBD2 is a possible D gene (5 bases). Trimming left V 0 bases short and J 7 bases short, with 9 bases between. From germline, CDR1 is KGHSH and CDR2 LQKENI. This CDR3 comprises 14 residues. The CDR3 here is CASSPPEGDGELFF. The CDR3 DNA reads TGTGCCAGCTCACCACCCGAGGGCGACGGGGAGCTGTTTTTT.

V is TRBV2 and J is TRBJ2-5; 7 bases are a match to TRBD1. Germline V lookup: CDR1 SNHLY, CDR2 FYNNEI. Trimming at V came to 0 bases and at J to 2 bases, leaving 6 bases not matched to a gene. This CDR3 comprises 16 residues. The CDR3 loop reads CASSEARTGEQETQYF. CDR3 sequence (DNA): TGTGCCAGCAGTGAAGCGAGGACAGGCGAACAAGAGACCCAGTACTTC.

Regarding this clonotype: A much larger clonotype is one base distant, so this may be a read error. The missing conserved phenylalanine or tryptophan at the end of this CDR3 makes a read error likely. The V and J genes are TRBV5-5 and TRBJ2-2, with D unresolved. Germline V gene lookup returns CDR1 SGHKS and CDR2 YYEKEE (reference sequence). The length of the CDR3 is 13 residues. Deletions cut 4 bases from V and 4 bases from J, with 8 bases between. CDR3 residues: CASSLSTTGELFS. Here the CDR3 DNA reads TGTGCCAGCAGCCTATCAACCACCGGGGAGCTGTTTTCT.

This clonotype showed up just a few times. The chain is built from TRBV6-5 and TRBJ2-7; 8 bases map to TRBD1. The ends lost 4 bases at V and 9 bases at J; junction bases unmatched: 8. CDR3 length: 13 residues. From germline, CDR1 is MNHEY and CDR2 SVGAGI. This CDR3 is CASSSIDRGAQYF. The CDR3 DNA reads TGTGCCAGCAGTTCCATCGACAGGGGCGCGCAGTACTTC.

This clonotype was recorded a few times. The rearrangement joins TRBV5-1 to TRBJ1-1, with TRBD1 identical over 9 bases. J lost 5 bases, V lost 1 base, and 9 bases had no gene match. CDR3 size: 16 residues. Germline assignment: CDR1 SGHRS and CDR2 YFSETQ. The CDR3 sequence is CASSLPGTGRGTEAFF. The CDR3 nucleotides read TGCGCCAGCAGCTTGCCAGGGACAGGGAGAGGGACTGAAGCTTTCTTT.

There are a few counts of this clonotype. The chain combines TRBV25-1 with TRBJ2-2, with TRBD1 identical over 10 bases. The V gene end was trimmed by 4 bases and the J gene end by 5 bases; junction bases not matched to a gene: 4. This CDR3 region has 15 residues. Germline CDR1 reads MGHDK; CDR2 reads SYGVNS. The CDR3 protein is CASSGQGARTGELFF. For the CDR3, the DNA is TGTGCCAGCAGTGGACAGGGGGCGAGGACCGGGGAGCTGTTTTTT.

This clonotype has a handful of counts. The J gene is TRBJ2-1, the V gene TRBV25-1; 10 bases map to TRBD2. In germline, CDR1 is MGHDK, CDR2 SYGVNS. The CDR3 spans 17 residues. Losses at the gene ends were 2 bases for V and 0 bases for J; bases not matched to a gene: 4. The CDR3 DNA reads TGTGCCAGCAGTGAACTTAGCGGGAGGCCCTCCTACAATGAGCAGTTCTTC. The encoded protein is CASSELSGRPSYNEQFF.

In its sample, this clonotype was seen a few times. The chain combines TRBV10-3 with TRBJ2-5; the D gene is possibly TRBD2 (5 bases). Trimming shortened V by 2 bases and J by 11 bases, and 15 bases separated the two germline ends. In germline, CDR1 is ENHRY, CDR2 SYGVKD. The CDR3 consists of 13 residues. CDR3 DNA sequence: TGTGCCATCAGTGAGGCCCCTGTGGGAGAGCAGTACTTC. Translated: CAISEAPVGEQYF.

This clonotype has more than one count but fewer than ten. The chain uses TRBV3-1 and TRBJ2-5; D is undetermined. The J call is in doubt because the DNA end fits TRBJ2-1 better. The length of the CDR3 is 14 residues. In germline, CDR1 is LGHDT, CDR2 YNNKEL (reference sequence). The CDR3 DNA is TGTGCCGGATTCGCCCGTCCCCCCTACAATGAGCAGTTCTTC. It is translated as CAGFARPPYNEQFF.

The chain uses TRBV20-1 and TRBJ1-5; 10 bases are a match to TRBD1. Unmatched junction bases numbered 15, after V lost 1 base and J lost 6 bases. The CDR3 sequence is 18 residues long. Germline CDR1 and CDR2: DFQATT and SNEGSKA (reference sequence). CDR3 in DNA: TGCAGTGCTAGAGTCCCGGGGGCTCGGACAGGGGGGAGTCAGCCCCAGCATTTT. Translated: CSARVPGARTGGSQPQHF.

Concerning this clonotype itself: One end of the junction does not line up with germline, which may come from a read error. This chain joins TRBV7-2 and TRBJ2-7; D is unresolved. Germline V lookup: CDR1 SGHTA, CDR2 FQGNSA. The length of the CDR3 is 13 residues. The CDR3 DNA is TGTGCCAGCGGCTTAGGTGGTAGCACCGAGCAGTACTTC. Residues: CASGLGGSTEQYF.

The chain links TRBV7-9 to TRBJ1-4, with TRBD1 matching over 7 bases. Germline-derived CDR1 and CDR2 are SEHNR and FQNEAQ (reference sequence). V was clipped by 2 bases and J by 8 bases; unmatched bases: 8. The CDR3 is made up of 15 amino acids. The CDR3 here is CASSLMGTATEKLFF. Here the CDR3 DNA reads TGTGCCAGCAGCTTAATGGGGACAGCTACCGAAAAACTGTTTTTT.

The V and J genes are TRBV19 and TRBJ1-2; possibly TRBD1 for D (6 bases). This CDR3 contains 15 residues. The V end lost 3 bases, the J end lost 4 bases, and 15 bases lay between the germline ends. CDR1 is LNHDA, CDR2 SQIVND, per germline (reference sequence). The CDR3 nucleotides read TGTGCCAGTAGTATGGGCCAGGGGCTATCCTATGGCTACACCTTC. As protein: CASSMGQGLSYGYTF.

The chain carries TRBV20-1 and TRBJ2-3, with TRBD2 matching 10 bases. The V and J ends lost 3 bases and 6 bases, in that order; junction bases with no gene match: 18. The CDR3 length is 18 residues. CDR1 and CDR2 from the germline V gene are DFQATT and SNEGSKA (reference sequence). For the CDR3, the DNA is TGCAGTGCTAGTCGGGTTAATTCGGGACTAGCGCGACGGGATACGCAGTATTTT. It translates to CSASRVNSGLARRDTQYF.

Only a few counts were recorded for this clonotype. The chain has TRBV20-1 and TRBJ2-2; perhaps TRBD2 as D (6 bases). Germline V gene data show CDR1 as DFQATT and CDR2 as SNEGSKA (reference sequence). Between the trimmed V and J ends, which lost 6 bases and 9 bases, there was a span of 17 bases. CDR3 length: 13 amino acids. The CDR3 DNA is TGCAGTGCCGTACGGGGTGCGGGGCGGGAGCTGTTTTTT. Residues: CSAVRGAGRELFF.

The J gene is TRBJ2-5, the V gene TRBV6-6, with 13 positions matching TRBD2. The tail of the sequence fits TRBJ2-7 better, so the J call may be wrong. The germline V gene has CDR1 MNHNY and CDR2 SVGAGI (reference sequence). CDR3 size: 17 residues. Here the CDR3 DNA reads TGTGCCAGCAGTACAGGACTAGCGGGGGCCCTCTCCTACGAGCAGTACTTC. Its protein is CASSTGLAGALSYEQYF.

This rearrangement joins TRBV6-2 or TRBV6-3 to TRBJ2-5; D is perhaps TRBD2 (5 bases). V was clipped by 7 bases and J by 2 bases, with 17 bases between them. Germline values: CDR1 MNHEY, CDR2 SVGEGT. The CDR3 runs 15 residues. This chain's CDR3 is CASTNSGWGQETQYF. For the CDR3, the DNA is TGTGCCAGCACCAACTCGGGATGGGGTCAAGAGACCCAGTACTTC.

The chain couples TRBV5-1 to TRBJ2-4, with 12 bases aligning to TRBD2. CDR1 is SGHRS and CDR2 is YFSETQ in the germline V gene. The CDR3 spans 18 residues. The J segment lost 2 bases and the V segment lost 4 bases, leaving 10 bases of the junction unmatched. CDR3 sequence reads: CASSLNSGLAGTKNIQYF. The CDR3 nucleotides read TGCGCCAGCAGCCTGAATTCAGGACTAGCGGGAACCAAAAACATTCAGTACTTC.

V and J are TRBV10-3 and TRBJ2-5; weak D call: TRBD2 (6 bases). The CDR3 contains 13 residues. V was cut by 10 bases and J by 2 bases, with 14 bases left in between. Germline V CDR1 and CDR2: ENHRY, SYGVKD. CDR3 loop: CATGDLIQETQYF. In nucleotides, the CDR3 is TGTGCCACCGGGGACTTGATTCAAGAGACCCAGTACTTC.